The 21 T cell receptor beta chains below come from one sample, sequenced in a study of control samples from healthy donors and cancer patients. The method was immunoSEQ multiplex PCR; TCRdb's version includes in-frame clones alone and lacks a portion of them. The sample holds under 55,000 clones, over 70% seen once. Sample: blood. The receptor source for this set is a man in his 70s in good health.

The CDR3 DNA sequence: TGTGCCAGCAGTGAAGGCCGCACAGATACGCAGTATTTT. This gives the protein CASSEGRTDTQYF. The chain couples TRBV6-1 to TRBJ2-3; the D is unclear. CDR3 length equals 13 residues. CDR1 and CDR2 from the germline V gene are MNHNS and SASEGT. V gave up 1 base and J gave up 1 base, with 3 bases separating them.

The V call is TRBV28, the J call TRBJ1-2, with D perhaps matching TRBD1 (6 bases). The CDR3 length is 15 residues. Looked up from germline, CDR1 is MDHEN and CDR2 is SYDVKM. Trimming removed 5 bases from V and 8 bases from J, with 21 bases in between. The CDR3 coding sequence is TGTGCCAGCAGTCTCCGCCCCGAGGGGGGAAGCGGCTACACCTTC. Encoded protein: CASSLRPEGGSGYTF.

The chain is built from TRBV7-2 and TRBJ2-1; no firm D call. V was trimmed by 2 bases and J by 0 bases, leaving 11 bases between them. The CDR3 consists of 16 residues. Germline V CDR1 and CDR2: SGHTA, FQGNSA. The CDR3 sequence: CASSLSAASSYNEQFF. DNA of the CDR3: TGTGCCAGCAGCTTATCGGCGGCTAGCTCCTACAATGAGCAGTTCTTC. The full variable domain, with the rest looked up from reference TRBV7-2 and TRBJ2-1, is GAGVSQSPSNKVTEKGKDVELRCDPISGHTALYWYRQSLGQGLEFLIYFQGNSAPDKSGLPSDRFSAERTGGSVSTLTIQRTQQEDSAVYLCASSLSAASSYNEQFFGPGTRLTVL.

The chain carries TRBV9 and TRBJ1-2; D not resolved. CDR3 length equals 13 residues. V was pared by 4 bases and J by 8 bases, with 15 bases between. The germline V gene has CDR1 SGDLS and CDR2 YYNGEE. The CDR3 is CASSPRLGRGYTF. CDR3 DNA sequence: TGTGCCAGCAGCCCCCGCCTTGGTAGAGGCTACACCTTC.

This chain connects TRBV3-1 (or the pseudogene TRBV3-2) to TRBJ1-2; unclear D gene. Germline CDR1 reads LGHDT; CDR2 reads YNNKEL (reference sequence). V was clipped by 2 bases and J by 1 base, with 14 bases between them. This CDR3 region has 16 residues. The CDR3 DNA follows: TGTGCCAGCAGCCAATTATGGGGTTCCTTTAACTATGGCTACACCTTC. Translated, it gives CASSQLWGSFNYGYTF.

This sequence joins TRBV4-1 and TRBJ1-2; unclear D gene. With 1 base removed from V and 8 bases from J, the gap between germline ends came to 14 bases. Germline CDR1 is MGHRA and CDR2 is YSYEKL. CDR3 size: 14 residues. CDR3 DNA sequence: TGCGCCAGCAGCCAAGTAGTACGGATATCGGGCTACACCTTC. Its protein product is CASSQVVRISGYTF.

The chain combines TRBV6-5 with TRBJ1-2; 10 nucleotides line up with TRBD1. Germline loops: CDR1 MNHEY, CDR2 SVGAGI. Trimming took 6 bases from V and 1 from J; bases not matched to a gene: 5. This CDR3 is 15 amino acids long. CDR3 loop: CASRRQGASNYGYTF. In DNA, the CDR3 is TGTGCCAGCAGAAGACAGGGGGCGAGTAACTATGGCTACACCTTC.

The chain employs TRBV5-1 and TRBJ2-7, with 9 nucleotides matching TRBD1. Trimming cost V 4 bases and J 4 bases; bases outside gene matches: 9. CDR1 is SGHRS and CDR2 is YFSETQ in the germline V gene. CDR3 length: 15 residues. The CDR3 region has the DNA TGCGCCAGCAGCCTAACCGGGACAGGGTTATACGAGCAGTACTTC. Its translation is CASSLTGTGLYEQYF.

The chain joins TRBV5-1 to TRBJ1-4; 9 bases are a match to TRBD1. The J segment lost 8 bases and the V segment lost 1 base, leaving 6 bases of the junction unmatched. Looked up from germline, CDR1 is SGHRS and CDR2 is YFSETQ. The CDR3 runs 15 residues. The CDR3 reads CASSLLGQGGEKLFF. Here the CDR3 DNA reads TGCGCCAGCAGCTTGTTGGGACAGGGAGGAGAAAAACTGTTTTTT.

The chain is built from TRBV4-2 and TRBJ2-3, with D perhaps assigned TRBD1 or TRBD2 (6 bases each). CDR1 is LGHNA, CDR2 YNFKEQ, per germline. The length of the CDR3 is 17 residues. V shed 4 bases and J shed 0 bases, with 17 bases lying between them. Written as DNA, the CDR3 is TGTGCCAGCAGCCCCAGCCCGACAGGAGGGAGCACAGATACGCAGTATTTT. This sequence encodes CASSPSPTGGSTDTQYF.

The chain carries TRBV19 and TRBJ2-5; D may be TRBD2 (6 bases). This CDR3 has 15 residues. CDR1 and CDR2 from the germline V gene are LNHDA and SQIVND (reference sequence). V lost 5 bases to trimming and J lost 5 bases, with 18 bases between them. The CDR3: CASSGKRDSRETQYF. The CDR3 DNA follows: TGTGCCAGTAGTGGGAAGAGGGACTCCAGGGAGACCCAGTACTTC. The full variable domain, rest sourced from reference TRBV19 and TRBJ2-5, is DGGITQSPKYLFRKEGQNVTLSCEQNLNHDAMYWYRQDPGQGLRLIYYSQIVNDFQKGDIAEGYSVSREKKESFPLTVTSAQKNPTAFYLCASSGKRDSRETQYFGPGTRLLVL.

The chain uses TRBV19 and TRBJ2-3; 9 bases fit TRBD1. The CDR3 has 14 amino acids. V gave up 7 bases and J gave up 3 bases; unmatched junction bases: 5. Per germline, CDR1 LNHDA and CDR2 SQIVND (reference sequence). The CDR3: CASKGTGFTDTQYF. The CDR3 coding sequence is TGTGCCAGTAAGGGGACAGGGTTTACAGATACGCAGTATTTT.

This clone was counted between two and nine times. V is TRBV15 and J is TRBJ2-2; the match to TRBD2 covers 8 bases. With V trimmed by 5 bases and J by 8 bases, 4 bases remained unmatched. CDR1 LNHNV and CDR2 YYDKDF come from the germline V gene (reference sequence). The CDR3 extends over 13 amino acids. In DNA form, the CDR3 reads TGTGCCACCAGCTCCCGGGGGGGTGGGGAGCTGTTTTTT. Translating it yields CATSSRGGGELFF.

The V gene is TRBV2, the J gene TRBJ1-4, with 9 bases that match TRBD1. Germline assignment: CDR1 SNHLY and CDR2 FYNNEI. The length of the CDR3 is 15 residues. Trimming cost V 7 bases and J 3 bases; bases outside gene matches: 6. In nucleotides, the CDR3 is TGTGCCAGCAACAAACAGGGGGCGGCTAATGAAAAACTGTTTTTT. The encoded protein is CASNKQGAANEKLFF.

J is TRBJ2-2 and V is TRBV6-5; 11 positions match TRBD1. CDR3 length: 15 residues. CDR1 is MNHEY, CDR2 SVGAGI, per germline. V lost 2 bases to trimming and J lost 5 bases; unmatched junction nucleotides: 1. This CDR3 reads CASSYRDRGTGELFF. For the CDR3, the DNA is TGTGCCAGCAGTTACCGGGACAGGGGGACCGGGGAGCTGTTTTTT.

The V and J genes are TRBV28 and TRBJ2-1, with D possibly being TRBD2 (5 bases). The germline V and J ends were trimmed by 4 bases and 0 bases, with 13 bases remaining between them. The CDR3 totals 16 residues. Germline loops: CDR1 MDHEN, CDR2 SYDVKM. The CDR3 nucleotides are TGTGCCAGCAGTTGGGGAGTGGGCCCCTCCTACAATGAGCAGTTCTTC. Amino acids: CASSWGVGPSYNEQFF.

Remarks on this clone: A read error may produce the germline difference seen at one junction end. V usage is TRBV19 and J usage is TRBJ2-1, with D possibly TRBD2 on 6 matching bases. Per germline, CDR1 LNHDA and CDR2 SQIVND (reference sequence). The CDR3 totals 15 residues. CDR3: CASRIAAASYNEQFF. The CDR3 nucleotides read TGTGCCAGTAGGATAGCGGCCGCCTCCTACAATGAGCAGTTCTTC.

This clone was observed a handful of times. This rearrangement joins TRBV5-1 to TRBJ1-1, with no clear D. V lost 1 base to trimming and J lost 2 bases, with 9 bases between them. The CDR3 is 14 residues long. The V gene's germline CDR1 is SGHRS and CDR2 YFSETQ. The CDR3 sequence: CASSLNMGNTEAFF. CDR3 DNA sequence: TGCGCCAGCAGCTTGAATATGGGCAACACTGAAGCTTTCTTT.

The CDR3 here is CASSSTGTSLFGTQYF. The DNA of the CDR3 is TGTGCCAGCAGCTCGACCGGGACTAGCCTGTTTGGGACCCAGTACTTC. This chain uses TRBV7-2 with TRBJ2-5; TRBD2 matches at 9 bases. The germline gives CDR1 SGHTA, CDR2 FQGNSA. The CDR3 is 16 amino acids. J was trimmed by 7 bases and V by 4 bases; bases with no gene match: 13.

The chain recombines TRBV11-2 with TRBJ2-7; tentative D call: TRBD1 (6 bases). Germline loops: CDR1 SGHAT, CDR2 FQNNGV. The length of the CDR3 is 15 residues. Trimming removed 4 bases from V and 2 bases from J, with 15 bases in between. In DNA, the CDR3 is TGTGCCAGCAGCTGGGTGCAGGGGAAAACCTACGAGCAGTACTTC. Residues: CASSWVQGKTYEQYF.

The V gene is TRBV5-1, the J gene TRBJ2-1, with 8 bases aligning to TRBD2. Trimming took 5 bases from V and 5 from J; bases not matched to a gene: 6. The germline gives CDR1 SGHRS, CDR2 YFSETQ. This CDR3 comprises 14 residues. CDR3 loop: CASRGTGGHNEQFF. The DNA of the CDR3 is TGCGCCAGCAGAGGGACGGGGGGGCACAATGAGCAGTTCTTC.